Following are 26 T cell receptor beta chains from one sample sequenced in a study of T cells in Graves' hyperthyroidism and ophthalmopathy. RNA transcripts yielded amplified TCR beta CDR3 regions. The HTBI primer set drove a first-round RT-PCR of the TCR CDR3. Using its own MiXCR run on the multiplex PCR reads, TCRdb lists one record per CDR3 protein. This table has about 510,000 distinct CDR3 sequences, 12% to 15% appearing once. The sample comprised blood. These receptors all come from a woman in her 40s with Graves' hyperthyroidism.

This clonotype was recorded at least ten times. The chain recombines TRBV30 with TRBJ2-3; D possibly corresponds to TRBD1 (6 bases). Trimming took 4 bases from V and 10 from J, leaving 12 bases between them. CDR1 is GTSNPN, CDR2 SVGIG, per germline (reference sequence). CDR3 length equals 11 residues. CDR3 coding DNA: TGTGCCTGGACCTTAGGGGGTTCGCAGTATTTT. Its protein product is CAWTLGGSQYF.

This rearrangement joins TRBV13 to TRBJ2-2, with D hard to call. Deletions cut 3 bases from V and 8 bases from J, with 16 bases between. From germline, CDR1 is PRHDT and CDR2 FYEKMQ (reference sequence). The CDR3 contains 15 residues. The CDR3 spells CASSFPSAPRGELFF. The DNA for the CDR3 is TGTGCCAGCAGCTTCCCCAGCGCGCCTAGGGGGGAGCTGTTTTTT. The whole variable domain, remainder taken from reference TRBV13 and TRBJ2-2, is AAGVIQSPRHLIKEKRETATLKCYPIPRHDTVYWYQQGPGQDPQFLISFYEKMQSDKGSIPDRFSAQQFSDYHSELNMSSLELGDSALYFCASSFPSAPRGELFFGEGSRLTVL.

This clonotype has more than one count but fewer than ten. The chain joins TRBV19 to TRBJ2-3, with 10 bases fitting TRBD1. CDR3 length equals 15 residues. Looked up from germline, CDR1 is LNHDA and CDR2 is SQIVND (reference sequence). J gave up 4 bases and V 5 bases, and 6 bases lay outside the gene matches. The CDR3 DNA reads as TGTGCCAGTAGTCCTTGGACAGGGGGTGCAGATACGCAGTATTTT. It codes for CASSPWTGGADTQYF. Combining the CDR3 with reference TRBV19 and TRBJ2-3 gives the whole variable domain DGGITQSPKYLFRKEGQNVTLSCEQNLNHDAMYWYRQDPGQGLRLIYYSQIVNDFQKGDIAEGYSVSREKKESFPLTVTSAQKNPTAFYLCASSPWTGGADTQYFGPGTRLTVL.

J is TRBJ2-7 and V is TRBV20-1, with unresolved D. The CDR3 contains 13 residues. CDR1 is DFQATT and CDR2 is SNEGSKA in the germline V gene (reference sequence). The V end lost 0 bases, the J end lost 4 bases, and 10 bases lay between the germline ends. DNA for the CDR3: TGCAGTGCTAGAGATTTGAACGATTACGAGCAGTACTTC. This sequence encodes CSARDLNDYEQYF.

DNA for the CDR3: TGTGCCAGTAACCGTCGAGGGACCGGGGAGCTGTTTTTT. The encoded protein is CASNRRGTGELFF. The chain employs TRBV19 and TRBJ2-2; possibly TRBD2 for D (5 bases). The CDR3 has 13 residues. The V gene's germline CDR1 is LNHDA and CDR2 SQIVND (reference sequence). The V and J ends lost 7 bases and 5 bases respectively, with 11 bases between them.

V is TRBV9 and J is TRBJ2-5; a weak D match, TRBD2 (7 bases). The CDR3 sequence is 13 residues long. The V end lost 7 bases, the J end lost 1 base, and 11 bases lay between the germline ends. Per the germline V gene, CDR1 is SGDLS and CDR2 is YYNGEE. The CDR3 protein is CASGRGAQETQYF. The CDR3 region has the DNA TGTGCCAGCGGTCGGGGGGCCCAAGAGACCCAGTACTTC.

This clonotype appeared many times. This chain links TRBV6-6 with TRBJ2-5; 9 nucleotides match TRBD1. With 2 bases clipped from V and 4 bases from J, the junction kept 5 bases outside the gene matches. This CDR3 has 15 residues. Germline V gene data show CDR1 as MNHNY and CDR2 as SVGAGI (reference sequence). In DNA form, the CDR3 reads TGTGCCAGCAGTTACCTACAGGGGGCCGGAGAGACCCAGTACTTC. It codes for CASSYLQGAGETQYF.

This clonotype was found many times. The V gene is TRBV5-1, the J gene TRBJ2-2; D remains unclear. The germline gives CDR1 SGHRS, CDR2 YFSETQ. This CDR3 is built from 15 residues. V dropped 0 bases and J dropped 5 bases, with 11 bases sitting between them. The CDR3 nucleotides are TGCGCCAGCAGCTTGGAGGGCAGGCCGACCGGGGAGCTGTTTTTT. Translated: CASSLEGRPTGELFF.

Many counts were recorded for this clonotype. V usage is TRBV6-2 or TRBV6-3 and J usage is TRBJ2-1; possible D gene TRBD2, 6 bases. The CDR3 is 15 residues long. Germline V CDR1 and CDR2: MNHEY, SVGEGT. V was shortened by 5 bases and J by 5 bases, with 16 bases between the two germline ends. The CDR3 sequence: CASSRTRDFNNEQFF. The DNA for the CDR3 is TGTGCCAGCAGTCGAACGAGGGACTTCAACAATGAGCAGTTCTTC.

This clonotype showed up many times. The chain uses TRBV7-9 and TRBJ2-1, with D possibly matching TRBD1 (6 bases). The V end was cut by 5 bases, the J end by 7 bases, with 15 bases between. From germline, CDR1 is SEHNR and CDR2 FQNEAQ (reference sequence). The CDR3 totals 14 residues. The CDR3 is CASSRTVTMNEQFF. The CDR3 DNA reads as TGTGCCAGCAGCCGGACAGTAACGATGAATGAGCAGTTCTTC.

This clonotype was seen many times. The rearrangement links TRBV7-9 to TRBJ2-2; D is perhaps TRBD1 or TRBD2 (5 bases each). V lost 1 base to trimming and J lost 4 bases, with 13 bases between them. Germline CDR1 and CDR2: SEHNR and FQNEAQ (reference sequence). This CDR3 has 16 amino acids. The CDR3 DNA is TGTGCCAGCAGCTTAGGGTCCGGGGACGTCACCGGGGAGCTGTTTTTT. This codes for CASSLGSGDVTGELFF.

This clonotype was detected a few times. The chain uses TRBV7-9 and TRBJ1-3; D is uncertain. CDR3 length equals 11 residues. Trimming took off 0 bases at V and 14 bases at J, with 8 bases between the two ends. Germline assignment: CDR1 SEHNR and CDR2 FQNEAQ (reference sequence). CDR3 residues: CASSLADLLYF. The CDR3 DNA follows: TGTGCCAGCAGCTTAGCAGATCTCCTATATTTT.

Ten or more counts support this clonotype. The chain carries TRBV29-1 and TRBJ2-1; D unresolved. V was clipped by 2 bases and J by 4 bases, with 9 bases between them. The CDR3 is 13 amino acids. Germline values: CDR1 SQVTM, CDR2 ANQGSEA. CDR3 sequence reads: CSVESRGYNEQFF. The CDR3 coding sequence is TGCAGCGTTGAATCTAGAGGATACAATGAGCAGTTCTTC.

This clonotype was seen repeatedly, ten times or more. CDR3 DNA sequence: TGTGCCAGCAAGGCTAGCGGGAATGAGCAGTTCTTC. It translates to CASKASGNEQFF. The chain carries TRBV7-2 and TRBJ2-1; 8 bases align to TRBD2. The CDR3 consists of 12 residues. J gave up 7 bases and V 7 bases, and 3 bases lay outside the gene matches. CDR1 is SGHTA, CDR2 FQGNSA, per germline.

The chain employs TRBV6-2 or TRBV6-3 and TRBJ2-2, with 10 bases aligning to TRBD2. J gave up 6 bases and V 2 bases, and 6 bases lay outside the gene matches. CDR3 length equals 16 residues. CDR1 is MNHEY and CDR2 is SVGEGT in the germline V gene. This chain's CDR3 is CASSYLGTSVSGELFF. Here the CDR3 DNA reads TGTGCCAGCAGTTACCTAGGGACTAGCGTCTCCGGGGAGCTGTTTTTT.

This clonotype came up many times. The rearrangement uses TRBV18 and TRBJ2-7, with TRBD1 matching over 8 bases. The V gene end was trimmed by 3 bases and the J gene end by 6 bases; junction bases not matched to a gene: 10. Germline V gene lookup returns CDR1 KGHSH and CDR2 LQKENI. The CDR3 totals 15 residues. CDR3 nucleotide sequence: TGTGCCAGCTCACCGCTCGGGACAGGAGCCGCCGAGCAGTACTTC. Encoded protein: CASSPLGTGAAEQYF. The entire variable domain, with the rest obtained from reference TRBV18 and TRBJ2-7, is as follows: NAGVMQNPRHLVRRRGQEARLRCSPMKGHSHVYWYRQLPEEGLKFMVYLQKENIIDESGMPKERFSAEFPKEGPSILRIQQVVRGDSAAYFCASSPLGTGAAEQYFGPGTRLTVT.

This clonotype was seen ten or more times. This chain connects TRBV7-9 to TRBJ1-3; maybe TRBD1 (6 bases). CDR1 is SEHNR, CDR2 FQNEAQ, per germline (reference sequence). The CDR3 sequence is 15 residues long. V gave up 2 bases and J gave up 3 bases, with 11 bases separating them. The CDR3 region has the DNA TGTGCCAGCAGCTTAAGACAGGCCGTTGGAAACACCATATATTTT. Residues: CASSLRQAVGNTIYF.

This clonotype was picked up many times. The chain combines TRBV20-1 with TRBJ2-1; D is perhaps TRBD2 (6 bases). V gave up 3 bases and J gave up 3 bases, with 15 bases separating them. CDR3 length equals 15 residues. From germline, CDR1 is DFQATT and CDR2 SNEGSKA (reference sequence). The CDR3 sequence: CSASRASVHYNEQFF. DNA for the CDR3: TGCAGTGCTAGTCGTGCTAGCGTACACTACAATGAGCAGTTCTTC.

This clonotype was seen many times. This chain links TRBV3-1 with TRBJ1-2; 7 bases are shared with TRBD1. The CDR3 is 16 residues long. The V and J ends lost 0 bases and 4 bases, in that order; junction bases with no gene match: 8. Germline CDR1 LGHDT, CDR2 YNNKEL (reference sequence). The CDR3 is CASSQEGGRARYGYTF. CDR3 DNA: TGTGCCAGCAGCCAAGAAGGGGGCAGGGCCCGCTATGGCTACACCTTC.

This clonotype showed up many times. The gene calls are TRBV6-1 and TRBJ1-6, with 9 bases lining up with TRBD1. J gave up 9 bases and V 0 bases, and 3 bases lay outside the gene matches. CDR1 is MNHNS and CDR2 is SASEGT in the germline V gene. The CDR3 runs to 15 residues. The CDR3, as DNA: TGTGCCAGCAGTGAAGCGGGACAGGGAACTTCACCCCTCCACTTT. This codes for CASSEAGQGTSPLHF.

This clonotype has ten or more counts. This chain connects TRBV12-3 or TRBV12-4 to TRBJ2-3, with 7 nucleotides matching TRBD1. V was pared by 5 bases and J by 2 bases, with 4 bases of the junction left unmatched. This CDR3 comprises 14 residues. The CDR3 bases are TGTGCCAGCAGTCGTGGACAGGCCACAGATACGCAGTATTTT. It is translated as CASSRGQATDTQYF.

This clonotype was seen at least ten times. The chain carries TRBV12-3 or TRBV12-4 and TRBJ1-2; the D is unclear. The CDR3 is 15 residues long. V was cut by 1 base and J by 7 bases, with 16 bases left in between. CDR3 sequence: CASSLDIGGRVGYTF. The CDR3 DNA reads TGTGCCAGCAGTTTAGATATCGGTGGTCGCGTTGGCTACACCTTC.

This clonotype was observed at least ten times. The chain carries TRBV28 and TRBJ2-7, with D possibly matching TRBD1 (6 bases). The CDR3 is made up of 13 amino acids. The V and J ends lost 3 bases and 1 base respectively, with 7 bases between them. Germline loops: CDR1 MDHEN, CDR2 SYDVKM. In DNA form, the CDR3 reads TGTGCCAGCAGTTTCGGACAGTCCTACGAGCAGTACTTC. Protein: CASSFGQSYEQYF.

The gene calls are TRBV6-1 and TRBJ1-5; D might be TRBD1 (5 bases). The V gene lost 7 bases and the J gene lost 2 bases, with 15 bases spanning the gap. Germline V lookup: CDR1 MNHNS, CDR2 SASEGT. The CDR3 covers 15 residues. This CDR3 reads CASNTWGGGNQPQHF. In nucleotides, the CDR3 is TGTGCCAGCAACACGTGGGGGGGTGGCAATCAGCCCCAGCATTTT.

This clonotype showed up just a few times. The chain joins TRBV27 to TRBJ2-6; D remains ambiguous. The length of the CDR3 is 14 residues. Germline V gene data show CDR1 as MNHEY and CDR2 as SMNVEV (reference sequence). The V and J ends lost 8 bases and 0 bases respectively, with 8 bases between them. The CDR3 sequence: CASQDNSGANVLTF. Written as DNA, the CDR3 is TGTGCCAGCCAGGATAACTCTGGGGCCAACGTCCTGACTTTC.

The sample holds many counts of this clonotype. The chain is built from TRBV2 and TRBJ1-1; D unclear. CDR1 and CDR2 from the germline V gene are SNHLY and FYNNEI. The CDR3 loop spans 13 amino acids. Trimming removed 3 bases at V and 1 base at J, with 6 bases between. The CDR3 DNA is TGTGCCAGCAGTGAGGACTGGAACACTGAAGCTTTCTTT. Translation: CASSEDWNTEAFF.